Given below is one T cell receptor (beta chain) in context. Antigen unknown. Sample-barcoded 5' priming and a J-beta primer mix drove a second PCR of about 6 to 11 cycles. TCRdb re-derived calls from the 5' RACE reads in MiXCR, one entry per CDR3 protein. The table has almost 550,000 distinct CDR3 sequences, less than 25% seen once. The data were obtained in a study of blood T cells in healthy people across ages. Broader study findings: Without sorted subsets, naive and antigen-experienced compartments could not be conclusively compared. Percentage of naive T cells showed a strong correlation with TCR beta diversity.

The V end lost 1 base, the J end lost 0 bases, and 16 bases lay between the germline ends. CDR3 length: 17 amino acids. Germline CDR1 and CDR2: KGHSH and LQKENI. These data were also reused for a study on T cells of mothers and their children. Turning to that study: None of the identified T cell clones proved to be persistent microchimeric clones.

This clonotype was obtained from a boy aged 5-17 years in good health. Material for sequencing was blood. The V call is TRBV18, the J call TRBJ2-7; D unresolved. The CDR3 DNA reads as TGTGCCAGCTCACCACTGTCCGGCATCTCGAGCTCCTACGAGCAGTACTTC. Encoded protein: CASSPLSGISSSYEQYF.